This TCR beta chain was captured by sequencing in a study of patients with pleural tuberculosis. This clonotype turned up a few times. The CDR3 loop spans 13 amino acids. Germline V gene lookup returns CDR1 SNHLY and CDR2 FYNNEI. Deletions cut 6 bases from V and 6 bases from J, with 15 bases between. A single record per CDR3 protein comes from TCRdb applying MiXCR to the reads. In the table there are approximately 53,000 distinct CDR3 sequences, less than 9.5% of which are singletons. The sequence was obtained from a human donor with pleural tuberculosis. V is TRBV2 and J is TRBJ2-7, with D possibly being TRBD1 (5 bases). The DNA for the CDR3 is TGTGCCAGCAGGCTTCAGGGTCCGGGCGAGCAGTACTTC. Encoded protein: CASRLQGPGEQYF.